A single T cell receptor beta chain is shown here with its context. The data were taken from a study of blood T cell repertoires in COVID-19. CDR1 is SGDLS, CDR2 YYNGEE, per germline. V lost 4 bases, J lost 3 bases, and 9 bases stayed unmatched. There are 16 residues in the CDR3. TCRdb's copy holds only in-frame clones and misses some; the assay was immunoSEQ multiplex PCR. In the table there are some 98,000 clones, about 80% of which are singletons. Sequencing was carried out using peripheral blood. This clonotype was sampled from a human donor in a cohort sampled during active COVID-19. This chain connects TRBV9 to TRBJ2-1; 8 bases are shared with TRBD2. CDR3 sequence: CASSRQGLGSYNEQFF. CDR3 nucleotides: TGTGCCAGCAGCCGTCAGGGACTAGGAAGCTACAATGAGCAGTTCTTC.